The present TCR beta chain was sequenced within a study of blood T cell repertoires in COVID-19. For the study at large: From the United States, Italy and Spain came samples of acute and convalescent COVID-19. In each case, the material was cDNA or gDNA derived from T cells, B-cell-depleted T cells, or PBMCs.

Per the original data handling: By means of reference gene primer amplification, nucleated cell counts were estimated. Method: immunoSEQ multiplex PCR; TCRdb's copy keeps in-frame clones and lacks some. The V and J calls and clone size were taken over from that table, and D and trimming were inferred from the DNA. The sample includes about 280,000 clones, roughly 86% of them seen just once. This clone was detected only once. Distinct nucleotide sequences in the sample also encode this CDR3. This CDR3 region has 15 residues. Per the germline V gene, CDR1 is SGHRS and CDR2 is YFSETQ. V lost 0 bases and J lost 1, with 8 bases in between.

The specimen sequenced was peripheral blood. V is TRBV5-1 and J is TRBJ1-5; the D is unclear. The sequence was obtained from a woman in her 30s who had recovered from COVID-19. CDR3 amino acids: CASSLEGGSNQPQHF. The CDR3 DNA reads as TGCGCCAGCAGCTTGGAAGGCGGCAGCAATCAGCCCCAGCATTTT.